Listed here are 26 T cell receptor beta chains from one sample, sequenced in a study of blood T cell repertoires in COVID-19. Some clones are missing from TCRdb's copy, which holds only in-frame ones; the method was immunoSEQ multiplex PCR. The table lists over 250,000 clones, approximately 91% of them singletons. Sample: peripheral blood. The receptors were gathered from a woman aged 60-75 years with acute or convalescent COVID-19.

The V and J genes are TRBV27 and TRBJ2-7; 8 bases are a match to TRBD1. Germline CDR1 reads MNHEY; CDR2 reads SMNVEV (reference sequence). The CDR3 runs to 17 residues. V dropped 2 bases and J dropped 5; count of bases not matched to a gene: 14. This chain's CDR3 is CASSLMANTDRAHEQYF. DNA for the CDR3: TGTGCCAGCAGTTTAATGGCAAATACGGACAGGGCCCACGAGCAGTACTTC.

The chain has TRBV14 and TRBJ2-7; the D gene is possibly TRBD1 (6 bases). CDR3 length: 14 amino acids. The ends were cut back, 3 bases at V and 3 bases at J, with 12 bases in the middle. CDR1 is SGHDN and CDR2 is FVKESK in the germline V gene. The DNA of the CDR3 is TGTGCCAGCAGCCAGGGAAAGGGGGACTACGAGCAGTACTTC. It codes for CASSQGKGDYEQYF.

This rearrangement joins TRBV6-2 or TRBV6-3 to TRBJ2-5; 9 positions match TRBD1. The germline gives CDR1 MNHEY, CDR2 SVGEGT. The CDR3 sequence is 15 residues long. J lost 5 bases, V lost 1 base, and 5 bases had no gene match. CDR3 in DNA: TGTGCCAGCAGTTACTGGACAGGGGTTAGGGAGACCCAGTACTTC. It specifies CASSYWTGVRETQYF.

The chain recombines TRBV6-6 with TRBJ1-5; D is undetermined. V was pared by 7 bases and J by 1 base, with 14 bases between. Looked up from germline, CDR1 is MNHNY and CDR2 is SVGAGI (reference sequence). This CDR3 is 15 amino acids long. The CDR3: CASMYAEESNQPQHF. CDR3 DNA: TGTGCCAGCATGTACGCGGAGGAGAGCAATCAGCCCCAGCATTTT.

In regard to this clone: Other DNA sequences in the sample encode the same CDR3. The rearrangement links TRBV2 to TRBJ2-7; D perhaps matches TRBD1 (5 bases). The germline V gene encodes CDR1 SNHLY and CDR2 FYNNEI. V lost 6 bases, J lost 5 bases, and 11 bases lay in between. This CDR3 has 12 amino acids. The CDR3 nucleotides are TGTGCCAGCAGGGAGCAGGGCCACGAGCAGTACTTC. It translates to CASREQGHEQYF. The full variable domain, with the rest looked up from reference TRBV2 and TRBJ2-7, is EPEVTQTPSHQVTQMGQEVILRCVPISNHLYFYWYRQILGQKVEFLVSFYNNEISEKSEIFDDQFSVERPDGSNFTLKIRSTKLEDSAMYFCASREQGHEQYFGPGTRLTVT.

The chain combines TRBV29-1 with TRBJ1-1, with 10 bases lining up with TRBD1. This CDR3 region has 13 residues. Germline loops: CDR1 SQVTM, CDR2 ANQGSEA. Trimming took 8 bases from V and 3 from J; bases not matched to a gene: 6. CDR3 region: CSSRQGADTEAFF. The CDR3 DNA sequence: TGCAGCAGTCGACAGGGGGCCGACACTGAAGCTTTCTTT.

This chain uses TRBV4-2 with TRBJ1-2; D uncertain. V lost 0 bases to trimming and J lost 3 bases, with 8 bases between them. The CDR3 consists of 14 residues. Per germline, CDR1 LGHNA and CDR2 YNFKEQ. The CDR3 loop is CASSQDSQDYGYTF. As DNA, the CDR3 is TGTGCCAGCAGCCAAGATAGCCAAGACTATGGCTACACCTTC.

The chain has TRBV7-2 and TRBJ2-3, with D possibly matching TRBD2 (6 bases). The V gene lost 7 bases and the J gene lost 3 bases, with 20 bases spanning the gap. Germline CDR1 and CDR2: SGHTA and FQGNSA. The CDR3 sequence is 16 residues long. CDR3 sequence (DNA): TGTGCCAGCAACCCGGAGCGGGCCCTGGTAACAGATACGCAGTATTTT. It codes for CASNPERALVTDTQYF.

CDR3 region: CASSFNPPRGAGELFF. DNA for the CDR3: TGCGCCAGCAGCTTTAACCCACCTCGGGGGGCCGGGGAGCTGTTTTTT. The chain recombines TRBV5-1 with TRBJ2-2; TRBD2 matches 7 bases. The CDR3 runs to 16 residues. Germline V gene sequence: CDR1 SGHRS, CDR2 YFSETQ. Germline trimming cut 2 bases from V and 6 bases from J; bases unmatched to any gene: 10. The full variable domain, its missing parts supplied by reference TRBV5-1 and TRBJ2-2, is KAGVTQTPRYLIKTRGQQVTLSCSPISGHRSVSWYQQTPGQGLQFLFEYFSETQRNKGNFPGRFSGRQFSNSRSEMNVSTLELGDSALYLCASSFNPPRGAGELFFGEGSRLTVL.

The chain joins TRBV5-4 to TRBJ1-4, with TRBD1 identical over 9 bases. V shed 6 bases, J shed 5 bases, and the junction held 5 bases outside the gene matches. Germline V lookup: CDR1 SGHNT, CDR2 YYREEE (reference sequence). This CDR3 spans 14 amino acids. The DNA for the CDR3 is TGTGCCAGCAACCGACAGGGGGGCAATGAAAAACTGTTTTTT. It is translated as CASNRQGGNEKLFF. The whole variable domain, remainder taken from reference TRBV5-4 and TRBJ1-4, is ETGVTQSPTHLIKTRGQQVTLRCSSQSGHNTVSWYQQALGQGPQFIFQYYREEENGRGNFPPRFSGLQFPNYSSELNVNALELDDSALYLCASNRQGGNEKLFFGSGTQLSVL.

The DNA of the CDR3 is TGTGCCAGCAGTGTATCTCGGGGGAACAACGAGCAGTACTTC. It yields the protein CASSVSRGNNEQYF. The J gene is TRBJ2-7, the V gene TRBV2; D is possibly TRBD2 (6 bases). V was clipped by 4 bases and J by 5 bases, with 15 bases between them. This CDR3 is built from 14 residues. Looked up from germline, CDR1 is SNHLY and CDR2 is FYNNEI.

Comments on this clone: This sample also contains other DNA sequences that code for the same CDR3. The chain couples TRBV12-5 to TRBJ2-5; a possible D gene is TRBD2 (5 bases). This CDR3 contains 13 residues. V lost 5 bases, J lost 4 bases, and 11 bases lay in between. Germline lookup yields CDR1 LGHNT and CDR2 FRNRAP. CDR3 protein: CASGLSGVETQYF. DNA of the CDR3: TGTGCTAGTGGTCTCTCCGGGGTAGAGACCCAGTACTTC. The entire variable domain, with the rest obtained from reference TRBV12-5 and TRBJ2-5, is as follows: DARVTQTPRHKVTEMGQEVTMRCQPILGHNTVFWYRQTMMQGLELLAYFRNRAPLDDSGMPKDRFSAEMPDATLATLKIQPSEPRDSAVYFCASGLSGVETQYFGPGTRLLVL.

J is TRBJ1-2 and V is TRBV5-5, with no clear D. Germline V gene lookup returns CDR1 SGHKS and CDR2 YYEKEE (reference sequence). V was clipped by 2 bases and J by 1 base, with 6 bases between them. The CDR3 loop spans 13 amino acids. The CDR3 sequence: CASSFGYNYGYTF. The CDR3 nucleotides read TGTGCCAGCAGCTTCGGGTATAACTATGGCTACACCTTC. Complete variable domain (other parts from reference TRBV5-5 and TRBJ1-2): DAGVTQSPTHLIKTRGQQVTLRCSPISGHKSVSWYQQVLGQGPQFIFQYYEKEERGRGNFPDRFSARQFPNYSSELNVNALLLGDSALYLCASSFGYNYGYTFGSGTRLTVV.

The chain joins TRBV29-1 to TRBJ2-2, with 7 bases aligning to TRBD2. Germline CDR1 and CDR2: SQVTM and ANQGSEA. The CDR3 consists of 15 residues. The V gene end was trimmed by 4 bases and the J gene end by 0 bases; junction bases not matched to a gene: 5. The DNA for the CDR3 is TGCAGCGTTGCCCCGCGGGGGACGAACACCGGGGAGCTGTTTTTT. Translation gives CSVAPRGTNTGELFF.

For the CDR3, the DNA is TGTGCCAGCAGTTTAGGGAGGTCGCCGTCAACTAATGAAAAACTGTTTTTT. As protein: CASSLGRSPSTNEKLFF. The chain uses TRBV27 and TRBJ1-4; unclear D gene. The V gene lost 2 bases and the J gene lost 0 bases, with 13 bases spanning the gap. The CDR3 sequence is 17 residues long. The germline CDR1 and CDR2 sequences are MNHEY and SMNVEV (reference sequence).

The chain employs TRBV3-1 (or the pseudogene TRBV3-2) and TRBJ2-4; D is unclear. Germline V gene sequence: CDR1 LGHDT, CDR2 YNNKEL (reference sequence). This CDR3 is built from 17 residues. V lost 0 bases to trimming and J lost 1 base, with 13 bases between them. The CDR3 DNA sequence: TGTGCCAGCAGCCAAGATTCCCGGAAGAGGGCCAAAAACATTCAGTACTTC. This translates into CASSQDSRKRAKNIQYF.

This CDR3 is CSVGIKQEFF. The CDR3 coding sequence is TGCAGCGTTGGGATAAAACAGGAGTTCTTC. V usage is TRBV29-1 and J usage is TRBJ2-1, with a weak D call TRBD1 (5 bases). V lost 4 bases to trimming and J lost 14 bases, with 12 bases between them. This CDR3 has 10 residues. The V gene's germline CDR1 is SQVTM and CDR2 ANQGSEA.

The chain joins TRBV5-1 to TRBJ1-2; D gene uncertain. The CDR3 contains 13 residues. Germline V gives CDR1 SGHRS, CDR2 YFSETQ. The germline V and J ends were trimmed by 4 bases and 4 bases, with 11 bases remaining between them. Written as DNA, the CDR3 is TGCGCCAGCAGCCAACAGTCCTCCTATGGCTACACCTTC. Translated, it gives CASSQQSSYGYTF. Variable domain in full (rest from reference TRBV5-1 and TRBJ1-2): KAGVTQTPRYLIKTRGQQVTLSCSPISGHRSVSWYQQTPGQGLQFLFEYFSETQRNKGNFPGRFSGRQFSNSRSEMNVSTLELGDSALYLCASSQQSSYGYTFGSGTRLTVV.

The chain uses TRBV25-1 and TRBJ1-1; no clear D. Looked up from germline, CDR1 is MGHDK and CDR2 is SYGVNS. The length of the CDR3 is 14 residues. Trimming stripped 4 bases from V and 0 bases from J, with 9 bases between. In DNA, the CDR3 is TGTGCCAGCAGTGCTCGGTCACTGAACACTGAAGCTTTCTTT. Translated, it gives CASSARSLNTEAFF.

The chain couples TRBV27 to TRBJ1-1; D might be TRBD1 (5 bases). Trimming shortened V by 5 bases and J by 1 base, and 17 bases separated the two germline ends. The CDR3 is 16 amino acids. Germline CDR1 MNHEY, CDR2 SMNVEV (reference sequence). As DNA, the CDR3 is TGTGCCAGCAGTGCAGCCCTCGGGAGGGGGAACACTGAAGCTTTCTTT. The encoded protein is CASSAALGRGNTEAFF.

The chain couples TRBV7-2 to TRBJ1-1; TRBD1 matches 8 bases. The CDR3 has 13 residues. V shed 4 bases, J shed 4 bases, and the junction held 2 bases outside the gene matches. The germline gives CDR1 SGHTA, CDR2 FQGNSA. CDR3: CASSSDRGTEAFF. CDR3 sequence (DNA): TGTGCCAGCAGCTCCGACAGGGGCACTGAAGCTTTCTTT.

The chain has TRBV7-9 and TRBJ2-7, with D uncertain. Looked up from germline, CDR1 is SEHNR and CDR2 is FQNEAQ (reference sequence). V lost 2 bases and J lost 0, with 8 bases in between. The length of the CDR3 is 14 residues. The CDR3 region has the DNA TGTGCCAGCAGCTTAACTGAGAGCTCCTACGAGCAGTACTTC. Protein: CASSLTESSYEQYF.

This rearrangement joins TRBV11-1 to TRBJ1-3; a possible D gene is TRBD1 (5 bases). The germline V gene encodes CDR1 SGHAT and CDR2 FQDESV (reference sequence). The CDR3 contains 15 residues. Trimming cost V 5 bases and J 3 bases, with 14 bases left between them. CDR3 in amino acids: CASSAGQGVGNTIYF. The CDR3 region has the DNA TGTGCCAGCAGCGCTGGACAAGGGGTTGGAAACACCATATATTTT.

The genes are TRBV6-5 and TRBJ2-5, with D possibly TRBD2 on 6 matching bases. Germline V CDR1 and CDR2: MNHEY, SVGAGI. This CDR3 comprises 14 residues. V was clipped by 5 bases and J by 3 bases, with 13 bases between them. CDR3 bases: TGTGCCAGCAGTAGTCCGGCGGGGAAAGAGACCCAGTACTTC. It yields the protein CASSSPAGKETQYF.

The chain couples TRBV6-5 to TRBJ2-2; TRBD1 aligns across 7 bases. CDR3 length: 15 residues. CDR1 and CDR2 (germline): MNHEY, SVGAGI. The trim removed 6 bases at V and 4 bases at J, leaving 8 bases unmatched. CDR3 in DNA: TGTGCCAGCAGGGGCATGACAGGGCGCACCGGGGAGCTGTTTTTT. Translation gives CASRGMTGRTGELFF.

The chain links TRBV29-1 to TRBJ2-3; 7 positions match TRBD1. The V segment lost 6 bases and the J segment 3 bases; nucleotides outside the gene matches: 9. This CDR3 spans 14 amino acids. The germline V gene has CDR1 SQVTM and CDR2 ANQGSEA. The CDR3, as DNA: TGCAGCGTAGAAACAGGGGATGGTACAGATACGCAGTATTTT. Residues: CSVETGDGTDTQYF.